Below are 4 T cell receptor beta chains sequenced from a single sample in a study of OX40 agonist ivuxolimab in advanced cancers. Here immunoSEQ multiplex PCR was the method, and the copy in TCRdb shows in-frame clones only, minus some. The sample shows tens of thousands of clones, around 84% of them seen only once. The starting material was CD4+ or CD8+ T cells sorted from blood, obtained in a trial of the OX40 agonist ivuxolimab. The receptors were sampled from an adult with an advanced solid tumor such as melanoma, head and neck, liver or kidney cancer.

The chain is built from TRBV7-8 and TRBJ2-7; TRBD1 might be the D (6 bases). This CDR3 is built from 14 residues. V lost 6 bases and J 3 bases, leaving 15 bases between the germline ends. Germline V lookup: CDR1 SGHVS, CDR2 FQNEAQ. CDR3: CASRPDSLYYEQYF. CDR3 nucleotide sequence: TGTGCCAGCAGACCGGACAGCCTCTACTACGAGCAGTACTTC.

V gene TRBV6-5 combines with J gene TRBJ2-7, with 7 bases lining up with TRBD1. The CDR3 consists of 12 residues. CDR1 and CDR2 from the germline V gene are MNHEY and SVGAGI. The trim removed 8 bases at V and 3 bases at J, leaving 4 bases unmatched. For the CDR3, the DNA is TGTGCCAGCCCAACAGGGGACTACGAGCAGTACTTC. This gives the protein CASPTGDYEQYF.

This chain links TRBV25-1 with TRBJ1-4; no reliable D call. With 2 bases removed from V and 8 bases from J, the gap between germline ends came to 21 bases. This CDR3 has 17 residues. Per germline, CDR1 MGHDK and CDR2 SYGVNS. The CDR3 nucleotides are TGTGCCAGCAGTGAAACCCAACAGATTTGGAGGGTCGAAAAACTGTTTTTT. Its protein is CASSETQQIWRVEKLFF. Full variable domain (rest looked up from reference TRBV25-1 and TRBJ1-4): EADIYQTPRYLVIGTGKKITLECSQTMGHDKMYWYQQDPGMELHLIHYSYGVNSTEKGDLSSESTVSRIRTEHFPLTLESARPSHTSQYLCASSETQQIWRVEKLFFGSGTQLSVL.

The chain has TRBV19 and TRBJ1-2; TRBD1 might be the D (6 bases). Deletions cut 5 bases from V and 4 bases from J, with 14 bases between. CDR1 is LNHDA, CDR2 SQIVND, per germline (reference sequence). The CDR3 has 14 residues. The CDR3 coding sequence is TGTGCCAGTAGTGCGGGGGGCACAGGCTATGGCTACACCTTC. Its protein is CASSAGGTGYGYTF. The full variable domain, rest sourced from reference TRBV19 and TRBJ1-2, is DGGITQSPKYLFRKEGQNVTLSCEQNLNHDAMYWYRQDPGQGLRLIYYSQIVNDFQKGDIAEGYSVSREKKESFPLTVTSAQKNPTAFYLCASSAGGTGYGYTFGSGTRLTVV.